Given below is one TCR beta chain in context. Its target is unknown. This sample is part of a study of a mutant IDH1 vaccine in newly diagnosed glioma. The sample's time point: week 35, safety follow-up. Vaccinated patients received 300 ug of mutant IDH1 20-mer peptide per dose, with topical imiquimod. Clones were read by immunoSEQ multiplex PCR, and TCRdb kept only the in-frame ones, dropping some. The sample lists about 32,000 clones; more than 65% were seen once. The CDR3 sequence is 16 residues long. With 7 bases clipped from V and 6 bases from J, the junction kept 16 bases outside the gene matches. Germline V gene lookup returns CDR1 LNHDA and CDR2 SQIVND (reference sequence).

This receptor was obtained from a man in his thirties or forties with glioma. This rearrangement joins TRBV19 to TRBJ2-5; 8 bases line up with TRBD2. This specimen was PBMCs, taken from a glioma patient whose treatment included an IDH1 peptide vaccine. The CDR3 reads CASTGWASGSMKTQYF. The CDR3 region has the DNA TGTGCCAGTACAGGGTGGGCCAGCGGGAGTATGAAGACCCAGTACTTC.